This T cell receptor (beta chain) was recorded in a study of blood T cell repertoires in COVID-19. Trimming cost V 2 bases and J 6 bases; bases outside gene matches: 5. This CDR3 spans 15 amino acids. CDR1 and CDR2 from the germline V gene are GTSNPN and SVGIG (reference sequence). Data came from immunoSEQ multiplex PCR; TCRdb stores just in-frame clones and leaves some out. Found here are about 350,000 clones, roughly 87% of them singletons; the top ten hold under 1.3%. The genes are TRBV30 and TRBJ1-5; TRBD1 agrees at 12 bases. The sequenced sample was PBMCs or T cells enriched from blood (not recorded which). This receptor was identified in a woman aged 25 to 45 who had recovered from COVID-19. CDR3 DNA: TGTGCCTGGAGTCCGGGACAGGGGGCTGCTCAGCCCCAGCATTTT. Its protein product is CAWSPGQGAAQPQHF.